The rows below give T cell receptor beta chains drawn from one sample of a study of Ad26.COV2.S vaccination and SARS-CoV-2 variants. Assay used: immunoSEQ multiplex PCR; TCRdb lists only in-frame clones, some missing. The sample shows over 400,000 clones, about 92% of them seen only once. This sample comprised peripheral blood, obtained in a trial of Ad26.COV2.S vaccine versus placebo. These receptors were taken from a person aged 18-65 years who received the Ad26.COV2.S COVID-19 vaccine or a placebo. CDR3s include the opening cysteine and the closing phenylalanine or tryptophan. Fields, in order: J gene, V gene, D gene, clone size, CDR3 DNA, CDR3 protein. D genes are given only for firm matches. Clone size is not always given. Where it is, it says once, few, many or a class for expanded clones.

J: TRBJ2-2; V: TRBV12-3/TRBV12-4; D: NA; size: NA; DNA: TGTGCCAGCAGTTTTACCGGGGAGCTGTTTTTT; CDR3: CASSFTGELFF
J: TRBJ2-2; V: TRBV4-3; D: NA; size: NA; DNA: TGCGCCAGCAGCCACCAGGACAGTCCGGGGGAGCTGTTTTTT; CDR3: CASSHQDSPGELFF
J: TRBJ2-5; V: TRBV12-5; D: NA; size: NA; DNA: TGTGCTAGTGGGACGGGGGGCTGGGAGACCCAGTACTTC; CDR3: CASGTGGWETQYF
J: TRBJ1-5; V: TRBV21-1; D: NA; size: NA; DNA: TGTGCCAGCAGCATTCCTTCAGGGGGTGATCAGCCCCAGCATTTT; CDR3: CASSIPSGGDQPQHF
J: TRBJ2-1; V: TRBV30; D: NA; size: NA; DNA: TGTGCCTGGAGTGTATTTAATGACAGCCACAATGAGCAGTTCTTC; CDR3: CAWSVFNDSHNEQFF
J: TRBJ2-7; V: TRBV7-9; D: NA; size: NA; DNA: TGTGCCAGCAGCTTAGATGGGAGTACCGAGCAGTACTTC; CDR3: CASSLDGSTEQYF
J: TRBJ2-7; V: TRBV27; D: NA; size: once; DNA: TGTGCCAGCAGTCCGGGCCGGGTCAACGAGCAGTACTTC; CDR3: CASSPGRVNEQYF
J: TRBJ1-4; V: TRBV19; D: NA; size: NA; DNA: TGTGCCAGTAGTATATCCTCGGGGAGAGGTGAAAAACTGTTTTTT; CDR3: CASSISSGRGEKLFF
J: TRBJ1-2; V: TRBV19; D: NA; size: NA; DNA: TGTGCCAGTAGTATAGGGACAACCTTCCTCTATGGCTACACCTTC; CDR3: CASSIGTTFLYGYTF
J: TRBJ1-3; V: TRBV7-8; D: NA; size: once; DNA: TGTGCCAGCAGCTTAGCGACAGCTGGAAACACCATATATTTT; CDR3: CASSLATAGNTIYF
J: TRBJ1-5; V: TRBV6-1; D: NA; size: NA; DNA: TGTGCCAGCAGTGAAGGTGGGGGGCAGCCCCAGCATTTT; CDR3: CASSEGGGQPQHF
J: TRBJ1-2; V: TRBV11-2; D: NA; size: NA; DNA: NA; CDR3: CASSFGPGWDGYTF
J: TRBJ2-2; V: TRBV12-5; D: TRBD2; size: NA; DNA: TGTGCTAGTGGTCCTTTAGCGGGGTCAAGGTCGGGGGAGCTGTTTTTT; CDR3: CASGPLAGSRSGELFF
J: TRBJ1-5; V: TRBV19; D: NA; size: NA; DNA: TGTGCCAGTAGTATTAGTGCGCAGGGTAAGCCTCAGCCCCAGCATTTT; CDR3: CASSISAQGKPQPQHF
J: TRBJ1-1; V: TRBV7-2; D: NA; size: NA; DNA: TGTGCCAGCAGCTTTAGCCCGCAGGGCACTGAAGCTTTCTTT; CDR3: CASSFSPQGTEAFF
J: TRBJ2-3; V: TRBV3-1/TRBV3-2; D: TRBD2; size: NA; DNA: TGTGCCAGCAGCCTTCTCTCGGCGGGGGGGATAGATACGCAGTATTTT; CDR3: CASSLLSAGGIDTQYF
J: TRBJ2-7; V: TRBV7-9; D: NA; size: NA; DNA: TGTGCCAGCAGTACCTACCACTACGAGCAGTACTTC; CDR3: CASSTYHYEQYF
J: TRBJ2-5; V: TRBV18; D: NA; size: NA; DNA: TGTGCCAGCTCACCGCCAGCTCGGGAGACCCAGTACTTC; CDR3: CASSPPARETQYF
J: TRBJ1-2; V: TRBV11-2; D: NA; size: NA; DNA: TGTGCCAGCACCCCCGACATCCCCGCGGGCTACACCTTC; CDR3: CASTPDIPAGYTF